This TCR beta chain was profiled in a study of T cells in tuberculosis. Germline V gene sequence: CDR1 MNHEY, CDR2 SMNVEV (reference sequence). V was trimmed by 6 bases and J by 1 base, leaving 13 bases between them. The CDR3 spans 14 residues. This clone was detected only once. Clones were sequenced by immunoSEQ multiplex PCR, and TCRdb holds only the in-frame ones, with some missing. The data show tens of thousands of clones, with nearly 90% seen just once and more than 4.5% held by the top ten. Time point here: new active TB diagnosis, blood taken before or within 7 days of starting treatment. The receptor was isolated from an adult with tuberculosis. This material consisted of PBMCs, taken at tuberculosis diagnosis. The rearrangement uses TRBV27 and TRBJ2-7, with D possibly matching TRBD2 (7 bases). The CDR3 DNA sequence: TGTGCCAGCAGCTTCAGGGGAGGGTCCTACGAGCAGTACTTC. Translation gives CASSFRGGSYEQYF.